This T cell receptor (beta chain) was identified during a study of CD8 T cells in ankylosing spondylitis. Notes on the study in general: Significant enrichment of disease-linked clones was reportedly seen in matched ankylosing spondylitis synovial fluid. Prior work had noted some motif variants in reactive arthritis blood and synovial fluid. Seemingly characteristic of ankylosing spondylitis blood was a TCR beta motif consisting of about 8 highly homologous variants.

With molecular barcodes, quantitative 5'-RACE was used to make the TCR beta libraries. TCRdb re-analysed the 5' RACE reads in MiXCR, keeping a single row per CDR3 protein. The table lists roughly 700,000 distinct CDR3 sequences, roughly 20% of them singletons. The CDR3 is 15 residues long. Germline lookup yields CDR1 WNHNN and CDR2 SYGVQD (reference sequence). Trimming took 6 bases from V and 9 from J; bases not matched to a gene: 10. This clonotype was observed a handful of times. Its antigen is unknown. This receptor was taken from a male donor with ankylosing spondylitis. The genes are TRBV10-1 and TRBJ1-6, with 8 bases that match TRBD1. The sample taken for sequencing was blood, either unsorted or a sorted T cell fraction (not recorded which). CDR3 sequence (DNA): TGCGCCAGCAGGAACGGACAGGGTATCCCTTCACCCCTCCACTTT. This codes for CASRNGQGIPSPLHF.